Detailed here is one T cell receptor (beta chain). No antigen is known for it. No clone much larger than this one lies a single base away; base qualities are absent. The High Capacity cDNA Reverse Transcription Kit was used to reverse transcribe all of the isolated RNA, meaning that expressed TCRB transcripts were what got sequenced. Deep immunoSEQ sequencing was applied to naive, central memory and regulatory T cell samples, giving an average of about 3.6 million total reads per sample. After sorted cells were lysed in RLT buffer, RNA was extracted with DNase-treated RNeasy Micro or Mini kits, with the choice depending on cell number. Each cell subset was processed separately to prevent cross-contamination, with patient and healthy donor samples processed together. The immunoSEQ multiplex PCR was used to amplify TCRB sequences from cDNA, generating 87-bp fragments that spanned the CDR3 region. Amplicons were sequenced on the Illumina HiSeq platform. On the authors' methods: Synthetic template baselines were used to correct PCR bias computationally, reads within Hamming distance 2 were collapsed, and singletons that could not be merged were discarded. By aligning reads against IMGT, V, D and J genes, CDR3 length, and insertions or deletions at six rearrangement sites were assigned. Within each subset, clonotype counts were normalized to sorted cell number, after which true diversity and Gini coefficients were computed with the tcR R package. The overlap coefficient, calculated on TCRB nucleotide sequences, was used to measure repertoire sharing. As a proxy for the pre-selection repertoire, out-of-frame TCRB sequences from naive cells were analyzed. TCRdb took over this immuneACCESS table, retaining in-frame rearrangements with V and J assigned. Such tables are incomplete; in checked studies, under half of the missing clones stem from an unresolved V gene, and the remainder is unexplained. V, J and clone size are those of that table, while D and trimming were read from the DNA. The sample table contains 200,000 to 250,000 clones; only one count was recorded for about 14% of them. The top ten clones comprise about 0.02% of the sample.

This record belongs to a study of beta chain features in type 1 diabetes (dated by TCRdb to 2017 to 2018). In terms of the full investigation: No differences in mean age, gender distribution, total cell number or subset yield were found between patients and healthy donors. Across all samples, approximately 100 million sorted cells were examined, and cell number per subset correlated strongly with RNA yield. The study compared TCRB repertoires of sorted circulating CD4+ T cell subsets between recently diagnosed type 1 diabetes patients and matched healthy donors. Regulatory and stem cell-like memory subsets were obtained from only 8 patients and roughly 8 healthy donors, while naive and central memory subsets were obtained from all 30 or so donors.

Overall results and qualifications from the work: Naive, central memory and regulatory TCRB repertoires appeared to be more alike among patients than among healthy donors. Because cDNA rather than genomic DNA was sequenced, highly expressing activated cells could have been over-represented, although no difference in activation and CD3 levels was found between groups. Shorter templates might have been favored by PCR, but patient and control samples were amplified and corrected together, so both groups would have been affected equally by any skew. At VDJ recombination sites, type 1 diabetes patients had fewer insertions and more deleted nucleotides, which implies abnormalities in thymic rearrangement. In all four CD4+ subsets, TCRB CDR3 length was moderately but significantly shorter in type 1 diabetes patients. Because small numbers of individuals were included in the HLA sub-analyses, any influence of HLA type on TCRB rearrangement was left unresolved.

Looking up the germline V gene (reference sequence) yields CDR1 LNHDA and CDR2 SQIVND. Taken from cysteine to phenylalanine, the CDR3 has 15 residues. Only the CDR3 part of the read is kept: 45 bases, read in frame from the first base. V and J are truncated by 1 base and 2 bases respectively, leaving an intervening sequence of 9 bases. Each donor gave one peripheral blood draw, averaging roughly 100 mL, which was collected into heparinised tubes. Naive, central memory, regulatory and stem cell-like memory CD4+ T cells were sorted on a BD FACSAria II using a panel including CD45RO, CCR7, CD25, CD127, CD95 and CD27. All sorted populations exceeded 95% purity. PBMCs were separated immediately by Lymphoprep density gradient centrifugation and were stained directly, without being cultured. Samples were stained and sorted in pairs, with one healthy donor and one patient per experiment, so that batch effects were minimized.

The clonotype was recovered from a man aged 25 to 45 with type 1 diabetes. The rearranged segments are TRBV19 and TRBJ2-1, with no D gene named confidently. Sequencing was performed on naive CD4+ T cells from blood. This sample's cell subset or site label indicates: true naive CD4+ T cells. The DNA reads TGTGCCAGTAGTATAGTAGCCCAGCCCTACAATGAGCAGTTCTTC. The translation is CASSIVAQPYNEQFF.